This T cell receptor (beta chain) was sequenced in a study of PD-L1 blockade in urothelial cancer. Study background: Male sex and bladder-origin urothelial cancer characterized about 85% of the 29 patients. Analysis of the blood was performed 3 weeks (second dose) and 6 weeks after treatment start.

Measured with immunoSEQ multiplex PCR; TCRdb has only the in-frame clones, and not every one. The sample holds about 100,000 clones, approximately 85% seen once. Patients suffered from locally advanced or metastatic urothelial carcinoma. Per the germline V gene, CDR1 is SGHAT and CDR2 is FQNNGV. V lost 5 bases to trimming and J lost 9 bases; unmatched junction nucleotides: 9. The CDR3 spans 14 residues. Here the sequenced sample was PBMCs, taken around atezolizumab (anti-PD-L1) treatment. The receptor's source is a man in his fifties with urothelial cancer. This chain links TRBV11-2 with TRBJ2-1, with 8 bases identical to TRBD2. CDR3 amino acids: CASSRNAGGGEQFF. In nucleotides, the CDR3 is TGTGCCAGCAGCCGTAACGCGGGGGGCGGTGAGCAGTTCTTC. The whole variable domain, filled in from reference TRBV11-2 and TRBJ2-1, reads EAGVAQSPRYKIIEKRQSVAFWCNPISGHATLYWYQQILGQGPKLLIQFQNNGVVDDSQLPKDRFSAERLKGVDSTLKIQPAKLEDSAVYLCASSRNAGGGEQFFGPGTRLTVL.